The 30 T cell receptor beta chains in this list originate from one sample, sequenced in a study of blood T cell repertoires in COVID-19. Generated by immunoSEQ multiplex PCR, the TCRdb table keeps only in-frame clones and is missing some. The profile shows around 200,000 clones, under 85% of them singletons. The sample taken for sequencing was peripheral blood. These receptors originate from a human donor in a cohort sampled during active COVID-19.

The CDR3 loop reads CASSTGQVENNEQFF. In DNA, the CDR3 is TGTGCCAGCAGCACAGGACAGGTGGAGAATAATGAGCAGTTCTTC. The gene calls are TRBV11-3 and TRBJ2-1, with TRBD1 identical over 7 bases. The germline gives CDR1 SGHNT, CDR2 YENEEA. J lost 7 bases, V lost 5 bases, and 11 bases had no gene match. The CDR3 spans 15 residues.

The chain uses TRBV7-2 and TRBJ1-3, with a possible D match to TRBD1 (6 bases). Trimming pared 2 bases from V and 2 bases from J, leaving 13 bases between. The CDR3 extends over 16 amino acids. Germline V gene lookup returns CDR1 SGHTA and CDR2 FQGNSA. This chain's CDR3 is CASSLRQGFAGNTIYF. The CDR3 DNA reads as TGTGCCAGCAGCTTAAGGCAGGGGTTCGCTGGAAACACCATATATTTT. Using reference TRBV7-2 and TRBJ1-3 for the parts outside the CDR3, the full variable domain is GAGVSQSPSNKVTEKGKDVELRCDPISGHTALYWYRQSLGQGLEFLIYFQGNSAPDKSGLPSDRFSAERTGGSVSTLTIQRTQQEDSAVYLCASSLRQGFAGNTIYFGEGSWLTVV.

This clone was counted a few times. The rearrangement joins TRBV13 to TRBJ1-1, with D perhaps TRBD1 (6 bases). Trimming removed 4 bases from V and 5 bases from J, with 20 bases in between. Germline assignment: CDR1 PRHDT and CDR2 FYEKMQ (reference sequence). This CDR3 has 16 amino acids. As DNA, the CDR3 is TGTGCCAGCAGCTCGATAGAGGGACAACTAGAGACTGAAGCTTTCTTT. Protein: CASSSIEGQLETEAFF.

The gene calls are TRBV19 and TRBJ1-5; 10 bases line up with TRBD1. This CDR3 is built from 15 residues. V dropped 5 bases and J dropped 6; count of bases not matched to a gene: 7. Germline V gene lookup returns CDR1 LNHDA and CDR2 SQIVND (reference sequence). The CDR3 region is CASSSEGQGSQPQHF. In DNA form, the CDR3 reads TGTGCCAGTAGTTCGGAGGGACAGGGGTCTCAGCCCCAGCATTTT.

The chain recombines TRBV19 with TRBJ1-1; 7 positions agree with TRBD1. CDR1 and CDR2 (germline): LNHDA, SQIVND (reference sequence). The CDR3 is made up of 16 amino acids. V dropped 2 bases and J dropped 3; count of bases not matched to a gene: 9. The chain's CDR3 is CASSIFFGQGDTEAFF. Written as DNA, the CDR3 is TGTGCCAGTAGTATATTCTTCGGTCAGGGGGACACTGAAGCTTTCTTT.

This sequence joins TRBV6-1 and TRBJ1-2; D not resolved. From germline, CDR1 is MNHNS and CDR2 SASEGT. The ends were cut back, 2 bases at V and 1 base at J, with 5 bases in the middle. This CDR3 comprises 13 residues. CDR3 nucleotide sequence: TGTGCCAGCAGTGAACAGAATAACTATGGCTACACCTTC. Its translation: CASSEQNNYGYTF.

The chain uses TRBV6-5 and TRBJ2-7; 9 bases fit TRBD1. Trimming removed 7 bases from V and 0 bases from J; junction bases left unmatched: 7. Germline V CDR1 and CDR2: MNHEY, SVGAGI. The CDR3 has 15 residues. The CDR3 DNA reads TGTGCCAGCACCGGGGGACAGGGTAGCTCCTACGAGCAGTACTTC. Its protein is CASTGGQGSSYEQYF.

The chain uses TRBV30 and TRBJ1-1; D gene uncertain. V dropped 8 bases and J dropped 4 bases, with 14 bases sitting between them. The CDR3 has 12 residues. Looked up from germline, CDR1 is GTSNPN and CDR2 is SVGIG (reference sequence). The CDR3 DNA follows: TGTGCCGGAGTGCGGCGGGGCACTGAAGCTTTCTTT. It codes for CAGVRRGTEAFF.

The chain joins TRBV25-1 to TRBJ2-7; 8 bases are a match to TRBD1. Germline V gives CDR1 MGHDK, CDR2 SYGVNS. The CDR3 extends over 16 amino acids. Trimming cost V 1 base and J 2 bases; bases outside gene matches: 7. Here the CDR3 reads CASSEFVGTGPYEQYF. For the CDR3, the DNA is TGTGCCAGCAGTGAATTTGTCGGGACAGGACCCTACGAGCAGTACTTC.

DNA of the CDR3: TGTGCCAGCAGCTGGGGACAGGGAGGTGGTGAAGCTTTCTTT. Translating it yields CASSWGQGGGEAFF. The J gene is TRBJ1-1, the V gene TRBV7-2, with 9 bases that match TRBD1. Germline-derived CDR1 and CDR2 are SGHTA and FQGNSA. V lost 4 bases and J lost 7; bases outside the gene matches: 7. The CDR3 consists of 14 residues.

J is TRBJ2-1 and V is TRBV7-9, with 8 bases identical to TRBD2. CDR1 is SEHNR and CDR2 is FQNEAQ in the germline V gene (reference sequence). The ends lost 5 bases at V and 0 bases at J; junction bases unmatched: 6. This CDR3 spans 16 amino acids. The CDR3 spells CASSRSGVSSYNEQFF. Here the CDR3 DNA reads TGTGCCAGCAGCCGTAGCGGGGTAAGCTCCTACAATGAGCAGTTCTTC.

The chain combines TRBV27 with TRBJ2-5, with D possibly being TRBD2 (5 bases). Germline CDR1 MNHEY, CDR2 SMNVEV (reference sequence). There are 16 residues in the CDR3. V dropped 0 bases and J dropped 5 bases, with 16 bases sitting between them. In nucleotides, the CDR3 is TGTGCCAGCAGTTTATCAGGAGGCCTAGGTTGGGAGACCCAGTACTTC. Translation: CASSLSGGLGWETQYF.

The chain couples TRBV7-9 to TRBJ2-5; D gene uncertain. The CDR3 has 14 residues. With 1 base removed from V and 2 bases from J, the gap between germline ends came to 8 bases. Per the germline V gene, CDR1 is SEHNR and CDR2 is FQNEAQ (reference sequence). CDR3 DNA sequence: TGTGCCAGCAGCTTAGTAGTCGGGCAAGAGACCCAGTACTTC. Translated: CASSLVVGQETQYF. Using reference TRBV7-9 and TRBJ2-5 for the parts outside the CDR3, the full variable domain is DTGVSQNPRHKITKRGQNVTFRCDPISEHNRLYWYRQTLGQGPEFLTYFQNEAQLEKSRLLSDRFSAERPKGSFSTLEIQRTEQGDSAMYLCASSLVVGQETQYFGPGTRLLVL.

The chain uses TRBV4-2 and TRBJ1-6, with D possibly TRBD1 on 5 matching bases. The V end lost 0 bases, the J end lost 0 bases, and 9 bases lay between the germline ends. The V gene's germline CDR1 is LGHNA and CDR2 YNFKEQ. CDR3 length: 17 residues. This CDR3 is CASSQDGGGSYNSPLHF. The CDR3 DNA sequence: TGTGCCAGCAGCCAAGATGGGGGGGGCTCCTATAATTCACCCCTCCACTTT.

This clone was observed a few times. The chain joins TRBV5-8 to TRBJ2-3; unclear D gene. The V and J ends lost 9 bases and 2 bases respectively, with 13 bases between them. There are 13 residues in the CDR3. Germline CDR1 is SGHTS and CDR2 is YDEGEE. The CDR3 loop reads CATQSGLTDTQYF. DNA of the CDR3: TGTGCCACCCAGAGTGGGCTCACAGATACGCAGTATTTT.

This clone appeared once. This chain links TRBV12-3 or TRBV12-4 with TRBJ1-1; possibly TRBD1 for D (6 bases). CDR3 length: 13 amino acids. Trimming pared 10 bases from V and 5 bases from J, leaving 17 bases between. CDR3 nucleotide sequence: TGTGCCAATTCGAGAGGGGGAGGGACTGAAGCTTTCTTT. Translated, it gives CANSRGGGTEAFF.

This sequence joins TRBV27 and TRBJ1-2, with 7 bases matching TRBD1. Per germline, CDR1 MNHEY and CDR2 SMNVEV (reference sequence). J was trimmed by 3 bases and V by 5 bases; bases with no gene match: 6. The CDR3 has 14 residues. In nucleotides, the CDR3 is TGTGCCAGCAGTCGATATACAGGGGACTATGGCTACACCTTC. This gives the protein CASSRYTGDYGYTF.

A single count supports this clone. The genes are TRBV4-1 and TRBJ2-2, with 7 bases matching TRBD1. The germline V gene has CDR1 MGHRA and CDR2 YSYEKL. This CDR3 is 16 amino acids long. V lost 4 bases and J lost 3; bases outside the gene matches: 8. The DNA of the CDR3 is TGCGCCAGCAGCCGCACGGACAGGACGGACACCGGGGAGCTGTTTTTT. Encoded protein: CASSRTDRTDTGELFF.

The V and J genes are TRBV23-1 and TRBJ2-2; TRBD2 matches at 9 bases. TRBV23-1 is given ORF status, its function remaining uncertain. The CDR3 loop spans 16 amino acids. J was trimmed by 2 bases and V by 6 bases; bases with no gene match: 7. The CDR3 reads CASSLAGGPNTGELFF. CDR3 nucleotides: TGCGCCAGCAGCCTCGCGGGGGGGCCTAACACCGGGGAGCTGTTTTTT.

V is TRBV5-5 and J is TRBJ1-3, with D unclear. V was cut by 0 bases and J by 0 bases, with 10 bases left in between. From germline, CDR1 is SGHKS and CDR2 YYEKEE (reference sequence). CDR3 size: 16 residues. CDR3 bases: TGTGCCAGCAGCTTGGAAGTTACAGCCTCTGGAAACACCATATATTTT. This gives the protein CASSLEVTASGNTIYF.

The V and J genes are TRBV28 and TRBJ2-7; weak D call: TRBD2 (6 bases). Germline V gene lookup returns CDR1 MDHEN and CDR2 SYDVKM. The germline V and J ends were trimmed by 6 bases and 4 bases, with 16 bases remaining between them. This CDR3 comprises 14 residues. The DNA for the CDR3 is TGTGCCAGCAGCGCGACTAGTGGTTGGTACGAGCAGTACTTC. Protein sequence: CASSATSGWYEQYF. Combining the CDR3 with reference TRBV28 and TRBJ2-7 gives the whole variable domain DVKVTQSSRYLVKRTGEKVFLECVQDMDHENMFWYRQDPGLGLRLIYFSYDVKMKEKGDIPEGYSVSREKKERFSLILESASTNQTSMYLCASSATSGWYEQYFGPGTRLTVT.

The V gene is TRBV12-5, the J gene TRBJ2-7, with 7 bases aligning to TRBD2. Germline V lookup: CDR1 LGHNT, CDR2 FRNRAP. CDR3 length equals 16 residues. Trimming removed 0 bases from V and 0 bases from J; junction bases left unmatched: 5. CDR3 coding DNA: TGTGCTAGTGGTTTGGTACTGGAGCGGGACTCCTACGAGCAGTACTTC. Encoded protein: CASGLVLERDSYEQYF.

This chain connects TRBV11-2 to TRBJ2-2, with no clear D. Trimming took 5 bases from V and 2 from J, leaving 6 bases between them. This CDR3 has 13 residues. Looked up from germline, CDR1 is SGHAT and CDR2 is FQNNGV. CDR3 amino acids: CASSPPNTGELFF. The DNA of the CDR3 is TGTGCCAGCAGCCCCCCAAACACCGGGGAGCTGTTTTTT.

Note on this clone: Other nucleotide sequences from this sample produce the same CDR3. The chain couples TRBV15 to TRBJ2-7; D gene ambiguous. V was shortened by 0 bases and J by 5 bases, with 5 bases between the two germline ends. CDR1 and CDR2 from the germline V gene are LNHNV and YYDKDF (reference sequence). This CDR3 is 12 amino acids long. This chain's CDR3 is CATSRDFNEQYF. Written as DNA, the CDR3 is TGTGCCACCAGCAGAGATTTCAACGAGCAGTACTTC. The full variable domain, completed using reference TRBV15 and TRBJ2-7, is DAMVIQNPRYQVTQFGKPVTLSCSQTLNHNVMYWYQQKSSQAPKLLFHYYDKDFNNEADTPDNFQSRRPNTSFCFLDIRSPGLGDTAMYLCATSRDFNEQYFGPGTRLTVT.

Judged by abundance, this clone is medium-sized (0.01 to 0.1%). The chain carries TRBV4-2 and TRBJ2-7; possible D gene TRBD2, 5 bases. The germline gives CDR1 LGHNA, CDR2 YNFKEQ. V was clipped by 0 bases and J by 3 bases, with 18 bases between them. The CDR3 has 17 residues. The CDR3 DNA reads TGTGCCAGCAGCCAAGATACGCGCAGCGGTTCGTTCTACGAGCAGTACTTC. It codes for CASSQDTRSGSFYEQYF.

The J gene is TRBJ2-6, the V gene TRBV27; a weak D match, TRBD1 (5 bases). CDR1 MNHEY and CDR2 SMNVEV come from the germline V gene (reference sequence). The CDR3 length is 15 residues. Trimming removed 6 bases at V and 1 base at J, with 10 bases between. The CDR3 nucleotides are TGTGCCAGCAGCCCAGGGCCATCTGGGGCCAACGTCCTGACTTTC. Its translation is CASSPGPSGANVLTF.

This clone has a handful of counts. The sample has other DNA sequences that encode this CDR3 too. CDR3 in amino acids: CASSLGQGASYEQYF. The CDR3 DNA follows: TGCGCCAGCAGCTTGGGACAGGGGGCCTCCTACGAGCAGTACTTC. V gene TRBV5-1 combines with J gene TRBJ2-7, with 10 bases identical to TRBD1. CDR3 size: 15 residues. V dropped 0 bases and J dropped 0; count of bases not matched to a gene: 0. Germline loops: CDR1 SGHRS, CDR2 YFSETQ. The entire variable domain, with the rest obtained from reference TRBV5-1 and TRBJ2-7, is as follows: KAGVTQTPRYLIKTRGQQVTLSCSPISGHRSVSWYQQTPGQGLQFLFEYFSETQRNKGNFPGRFSGRQFSNSRSEMNVSTLELGDSALYLCASSLGQGASYEQYFGPGTRLTVT.

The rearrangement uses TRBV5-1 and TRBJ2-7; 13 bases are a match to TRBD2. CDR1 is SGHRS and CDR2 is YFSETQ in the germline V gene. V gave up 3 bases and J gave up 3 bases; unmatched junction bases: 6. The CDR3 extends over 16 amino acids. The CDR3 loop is CASSYGLAGAVYEQYF. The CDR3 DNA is TGCGCCAGCAGCTATGGACTAGCGGGGGCTGTCTACGAGCAGTACTTC.

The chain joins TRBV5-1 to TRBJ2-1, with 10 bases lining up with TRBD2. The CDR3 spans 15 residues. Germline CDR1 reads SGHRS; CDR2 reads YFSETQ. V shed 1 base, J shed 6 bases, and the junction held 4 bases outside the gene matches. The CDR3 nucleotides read TGCGCCAGCAGCTTGTCTCCTAGCGGGGGCAATGAGCAGTTCTTC. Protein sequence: CASSLSPSGGNEQFF.

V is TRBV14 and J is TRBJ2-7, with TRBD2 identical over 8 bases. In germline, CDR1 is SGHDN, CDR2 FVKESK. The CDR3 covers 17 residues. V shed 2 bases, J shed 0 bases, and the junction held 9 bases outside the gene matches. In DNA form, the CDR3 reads TGTGCCAGCAGCCAACGCGGGGGGCCCCTTGACTCCTACGAGCAGTACTTC. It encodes CASSQRGGPLDSYEQYF.